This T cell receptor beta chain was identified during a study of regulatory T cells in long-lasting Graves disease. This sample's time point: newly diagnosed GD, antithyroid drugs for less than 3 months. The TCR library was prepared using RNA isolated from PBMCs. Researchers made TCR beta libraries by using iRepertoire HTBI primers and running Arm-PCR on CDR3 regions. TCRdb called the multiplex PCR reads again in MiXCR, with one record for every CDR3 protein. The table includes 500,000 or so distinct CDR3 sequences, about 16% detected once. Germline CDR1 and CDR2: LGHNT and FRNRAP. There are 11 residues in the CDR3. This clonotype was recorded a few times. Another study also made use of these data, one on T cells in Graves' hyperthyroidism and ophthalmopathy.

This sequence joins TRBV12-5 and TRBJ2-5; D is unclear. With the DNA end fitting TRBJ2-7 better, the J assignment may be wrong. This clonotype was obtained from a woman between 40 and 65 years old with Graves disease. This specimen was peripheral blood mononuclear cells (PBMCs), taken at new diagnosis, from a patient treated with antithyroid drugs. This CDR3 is CASGSFYEQYF. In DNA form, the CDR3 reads TGTGCTAGTGGTTCCTTCTACGAGCAGTACTTC.